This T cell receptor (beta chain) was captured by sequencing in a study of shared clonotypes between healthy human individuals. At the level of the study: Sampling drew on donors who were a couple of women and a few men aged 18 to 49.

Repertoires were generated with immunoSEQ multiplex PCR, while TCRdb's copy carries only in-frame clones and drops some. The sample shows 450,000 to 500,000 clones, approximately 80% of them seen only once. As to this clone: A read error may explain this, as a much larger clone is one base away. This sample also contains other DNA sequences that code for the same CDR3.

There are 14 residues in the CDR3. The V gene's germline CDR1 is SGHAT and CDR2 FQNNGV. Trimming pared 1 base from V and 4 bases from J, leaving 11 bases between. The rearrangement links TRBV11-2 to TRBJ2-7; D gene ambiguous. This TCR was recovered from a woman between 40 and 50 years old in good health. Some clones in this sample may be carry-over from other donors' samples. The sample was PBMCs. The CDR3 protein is CASSLVDGKYEQYF. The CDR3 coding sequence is TGTGCCAGCAGCTTAGTAGATGGGAAATACGAGCAGTACTTC. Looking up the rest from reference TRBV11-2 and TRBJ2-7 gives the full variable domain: EAGVAQSPRYKIIEKRQSVAFWCNPISGHATLYWYQQILGQGPKLLIQFQNNGVVDDSQLPKDRFSAERLKGVDSTLKIQPAKLEDSAVYLCASSLVDGKYEQYFGPGTRLTVT.